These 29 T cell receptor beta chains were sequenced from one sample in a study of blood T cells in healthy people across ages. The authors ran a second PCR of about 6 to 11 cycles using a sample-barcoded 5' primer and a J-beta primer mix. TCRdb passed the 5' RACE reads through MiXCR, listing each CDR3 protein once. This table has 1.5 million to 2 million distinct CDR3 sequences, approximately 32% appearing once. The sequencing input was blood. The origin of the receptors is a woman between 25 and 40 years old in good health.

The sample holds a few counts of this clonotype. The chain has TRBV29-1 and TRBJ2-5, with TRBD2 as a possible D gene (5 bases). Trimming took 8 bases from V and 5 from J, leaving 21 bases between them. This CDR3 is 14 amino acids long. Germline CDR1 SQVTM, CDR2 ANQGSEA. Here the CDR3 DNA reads TGCAGCCTAAGAATCGGGGTCTGGGAGGAGACCCAGTACTTC. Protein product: CSLRIGVWEETQYF.

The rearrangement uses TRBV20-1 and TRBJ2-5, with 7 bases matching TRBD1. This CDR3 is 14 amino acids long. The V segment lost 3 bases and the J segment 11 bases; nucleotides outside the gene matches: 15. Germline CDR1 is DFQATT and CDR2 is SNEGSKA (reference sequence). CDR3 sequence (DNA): TGCAGTGCTAGTCTTCTGGGACAGAGGGGAGAGCAGTACTTC. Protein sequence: CSASLLGQRGEQYF.

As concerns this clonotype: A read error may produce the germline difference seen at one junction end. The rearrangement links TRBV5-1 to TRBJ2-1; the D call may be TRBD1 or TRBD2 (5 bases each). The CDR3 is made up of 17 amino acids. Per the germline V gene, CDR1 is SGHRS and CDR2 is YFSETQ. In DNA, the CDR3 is TGCGCCAGCAGCACAAGCCTGTGGGACCACTCCTACGATGAGCAGTTCTTC. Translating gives CASSTSLWDHSYDEQFF.

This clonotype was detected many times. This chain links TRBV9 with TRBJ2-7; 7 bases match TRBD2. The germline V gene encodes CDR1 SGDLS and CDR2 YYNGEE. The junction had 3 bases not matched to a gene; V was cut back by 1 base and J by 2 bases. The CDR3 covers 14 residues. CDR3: CASSVTGGPYEQYF. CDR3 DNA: TGTGCCAGCAGCGTAACGGGGGGACCCTACGAGCAGTACTTC.

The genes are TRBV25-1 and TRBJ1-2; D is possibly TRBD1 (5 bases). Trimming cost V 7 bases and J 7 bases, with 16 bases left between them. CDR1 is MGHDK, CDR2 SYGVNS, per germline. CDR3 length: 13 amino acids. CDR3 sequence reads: CASTEWGSRGYTF. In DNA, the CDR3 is TGTGCCAGCACCGAATGGGGGTCCCGTGGCTACACCTTC.

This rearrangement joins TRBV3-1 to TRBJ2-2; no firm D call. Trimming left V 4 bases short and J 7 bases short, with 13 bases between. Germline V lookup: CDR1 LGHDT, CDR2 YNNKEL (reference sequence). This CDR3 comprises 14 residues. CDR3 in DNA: TGTGCCAGCAGCCGCGGAGACTTGAGCGGGGAGCTGTTTTTT. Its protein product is CASSRGDLSGELFF.

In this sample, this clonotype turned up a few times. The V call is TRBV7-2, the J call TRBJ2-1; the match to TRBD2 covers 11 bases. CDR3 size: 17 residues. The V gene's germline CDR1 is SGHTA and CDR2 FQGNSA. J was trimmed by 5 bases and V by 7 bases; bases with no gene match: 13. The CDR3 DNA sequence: TGTGCCAGCACGTTAAATAGAGGGACTAGCGGCCACAATGAGCAGTTCTTC. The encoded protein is CASTLNRGTSGHNEQFF.

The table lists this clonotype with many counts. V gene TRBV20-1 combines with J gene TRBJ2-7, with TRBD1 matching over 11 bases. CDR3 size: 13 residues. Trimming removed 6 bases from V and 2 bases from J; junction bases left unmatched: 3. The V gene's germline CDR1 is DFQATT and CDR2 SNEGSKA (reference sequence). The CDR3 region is CSARGQGAYEQYF. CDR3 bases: TGCAGTGCCCGGGGACAGGGGGCCTACGAGCAGTACTTC.

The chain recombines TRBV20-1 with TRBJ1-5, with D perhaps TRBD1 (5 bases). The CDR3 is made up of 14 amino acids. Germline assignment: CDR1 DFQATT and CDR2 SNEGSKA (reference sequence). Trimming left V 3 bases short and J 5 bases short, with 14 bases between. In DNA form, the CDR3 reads TGCAGTGCTAGCCTACTACAGGTAGATCAGCCCCAGCATTTT. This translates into CSASLLQVDQPQHF.

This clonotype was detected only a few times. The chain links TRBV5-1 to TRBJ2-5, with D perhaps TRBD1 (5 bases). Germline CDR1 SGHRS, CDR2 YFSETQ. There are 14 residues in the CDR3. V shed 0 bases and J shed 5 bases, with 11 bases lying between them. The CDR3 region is CASSLAQGSETQYF. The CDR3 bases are TGCGCCAGCAGCTTGGCTCAGGGTTCGGAGACCCAGTACTTC.

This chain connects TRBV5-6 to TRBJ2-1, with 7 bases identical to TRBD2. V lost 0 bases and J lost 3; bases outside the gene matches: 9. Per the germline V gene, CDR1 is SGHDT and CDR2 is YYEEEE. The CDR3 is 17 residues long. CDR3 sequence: CASSLAVGGGIYNEQFF. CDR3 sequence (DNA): TGTGCCAGCAGCTTGGCCGTGGGCGGGGGAATCTACAATGAGCAGTTCTTC.

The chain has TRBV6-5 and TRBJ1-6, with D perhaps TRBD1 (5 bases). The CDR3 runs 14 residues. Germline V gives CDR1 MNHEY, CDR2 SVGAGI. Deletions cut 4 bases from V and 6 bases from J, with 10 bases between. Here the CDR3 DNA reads TGTGCCAGCAGTTCAGGGAGACCTAATTCACCCCTCCACTTT. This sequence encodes CASSSGRPNSPLHF.

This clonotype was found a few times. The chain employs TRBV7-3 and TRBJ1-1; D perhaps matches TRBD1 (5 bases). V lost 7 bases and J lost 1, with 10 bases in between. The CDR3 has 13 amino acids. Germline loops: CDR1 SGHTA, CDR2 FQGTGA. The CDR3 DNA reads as TGTGCCAGCAAGTGGACACCGAACACTGAAGCTTTCTTT. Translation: CASKWTPNTEAFF.

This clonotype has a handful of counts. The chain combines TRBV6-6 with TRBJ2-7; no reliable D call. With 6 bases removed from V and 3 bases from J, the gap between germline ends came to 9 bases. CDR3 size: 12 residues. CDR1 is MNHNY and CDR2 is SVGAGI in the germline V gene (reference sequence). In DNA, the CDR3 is TGTGCCAGCAGAGGCTCATTCTACGAGCAGTACTTC. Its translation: CASRGSFYEQYF.

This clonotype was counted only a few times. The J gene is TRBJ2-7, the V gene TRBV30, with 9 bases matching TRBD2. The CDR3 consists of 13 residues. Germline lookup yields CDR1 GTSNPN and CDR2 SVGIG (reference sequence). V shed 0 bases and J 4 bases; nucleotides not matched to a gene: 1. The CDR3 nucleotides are TGTGCCTGGAGTGTTACTAGCGGGTACGAGCAGTACTTC. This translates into CAWSVTSGYEQYF.

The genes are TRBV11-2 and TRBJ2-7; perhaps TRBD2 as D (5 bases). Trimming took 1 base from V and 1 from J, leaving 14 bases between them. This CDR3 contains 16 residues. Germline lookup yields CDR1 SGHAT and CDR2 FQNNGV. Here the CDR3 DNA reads TGTGCCAGCAGCTTAGTAGGAGGCCGAATATCCTACGAGCAGTACTTC. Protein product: CASSLVGGRISYEQYF.

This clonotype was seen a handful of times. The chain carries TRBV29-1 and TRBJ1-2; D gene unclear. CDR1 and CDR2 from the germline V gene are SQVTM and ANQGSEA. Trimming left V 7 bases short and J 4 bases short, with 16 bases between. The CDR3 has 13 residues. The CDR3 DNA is TGCAGCGCCGCTCTGGGTTTAGGCTATGGCTACACCTTC. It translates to CSAALGLGYGYTF.

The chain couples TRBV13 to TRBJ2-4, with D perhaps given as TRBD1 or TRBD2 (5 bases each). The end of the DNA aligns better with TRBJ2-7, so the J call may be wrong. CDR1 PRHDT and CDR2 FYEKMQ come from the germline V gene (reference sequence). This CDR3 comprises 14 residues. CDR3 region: CASSGYRAGGEQYF. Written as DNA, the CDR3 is TGTGCCAGCAGCGGATACAGAGCTGGGGGCGAGCAGTACTTC.

Here the CDR3 DNA reads TGCAGTGCTAGAAAAATGAGGACAGGCACTGAAGCTTTCTTT. This translates into CSARKMRTGTEAFF. This chain connects TRBV20-1 to TRBJ1-1; 7 bases align to TRBD1. V was clipped by 2 bases and J by 4 bases; unmatched bases: 7. This CDR3 is 14 amino acids long. Germline values: CDR1 DFQATT, CDR2 SNEGSKA (reference sequence).

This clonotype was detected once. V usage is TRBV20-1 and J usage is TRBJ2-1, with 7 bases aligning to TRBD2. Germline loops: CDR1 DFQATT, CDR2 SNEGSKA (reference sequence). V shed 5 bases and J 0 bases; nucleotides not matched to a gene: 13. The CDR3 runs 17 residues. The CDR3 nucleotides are TGCAGTGCTCATAGCGGGTCGGATCTGCACTCCTACAATGAGCAGTTCTTC. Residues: CSAHSGSDLHSYNEQFF.

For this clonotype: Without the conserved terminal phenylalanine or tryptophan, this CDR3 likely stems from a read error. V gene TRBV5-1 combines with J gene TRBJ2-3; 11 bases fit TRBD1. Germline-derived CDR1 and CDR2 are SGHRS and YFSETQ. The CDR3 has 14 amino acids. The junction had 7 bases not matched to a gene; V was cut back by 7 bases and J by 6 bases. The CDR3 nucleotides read TGCGCCAGCGACCGGGACAGGGGGATTGATACGCAGTATGTT. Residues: CASDRDRGIDTQYV.

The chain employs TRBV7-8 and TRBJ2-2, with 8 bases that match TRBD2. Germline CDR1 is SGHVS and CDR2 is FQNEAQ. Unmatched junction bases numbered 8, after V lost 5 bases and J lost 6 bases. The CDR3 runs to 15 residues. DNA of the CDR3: TGTGCCAGCAGCCTCCCGGGACTAGTAGCCGGGGAGCTGTTTTTT. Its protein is CASSLPGLVAGELFF. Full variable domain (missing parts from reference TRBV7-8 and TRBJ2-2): GAGVSQSPRYKVAKRGQDVALRCDPISGHVSLFWYQQALGQGPEFLTYFQNEAQLDKSGLPSDRFFAERPEGSVSTLKIQRTQQEDSAVYLCASSLPGLVAGELFFGEGSRLTVL.

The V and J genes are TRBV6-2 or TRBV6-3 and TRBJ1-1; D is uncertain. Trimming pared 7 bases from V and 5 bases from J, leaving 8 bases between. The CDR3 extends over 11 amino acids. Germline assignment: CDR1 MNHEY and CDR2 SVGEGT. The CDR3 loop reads CASTIRTEAFF. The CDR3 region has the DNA TGTGCCAGCACCATCCGGACTGAAGCTTTCTTT.

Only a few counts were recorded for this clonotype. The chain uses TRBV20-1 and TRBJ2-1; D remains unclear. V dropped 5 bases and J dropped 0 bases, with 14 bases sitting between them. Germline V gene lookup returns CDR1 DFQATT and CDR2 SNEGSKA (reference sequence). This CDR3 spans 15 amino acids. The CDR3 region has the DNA TGCAGTGCTCTACGCGGCGGCATCTCCTACAATGAGCAGTTCTTC. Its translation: CSALRGGISYNEQFF.

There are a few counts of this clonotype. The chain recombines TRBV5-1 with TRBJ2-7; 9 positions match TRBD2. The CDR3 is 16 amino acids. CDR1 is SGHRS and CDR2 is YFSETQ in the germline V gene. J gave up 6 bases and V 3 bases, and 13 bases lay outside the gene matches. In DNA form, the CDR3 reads TGCGCCAGCAGCTGGATAGCGGGAGCAGTCGATGGCGAGCAGTACTTC. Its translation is CASSWIAGAVDGEQYF.

For the CDR3, the DNA is TGTGCCAGCAGGGAGACAGAAGAAAACATTCAGTACTTC. It is translated as CASRETEENIQYF. The V call is TRBV2, the J call TRBJ2-4; tentatively, D is TRBD1 (5 bases). Germline V gene sequence: CDR1 SNHLY, CDR2 FYNNEI. This CDR3 is 13 amino acids long. Trimming cost V 6 bases and J 5 bases, with 11 bases left between them.

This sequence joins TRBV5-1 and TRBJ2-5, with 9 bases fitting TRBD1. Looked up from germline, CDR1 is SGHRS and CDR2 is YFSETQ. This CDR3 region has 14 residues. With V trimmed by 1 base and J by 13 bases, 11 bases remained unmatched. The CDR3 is CASSLPGTGRERYF. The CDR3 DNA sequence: TGCGCCAGCAGCTTGCCCGGGACAGGGCGTGAGCGGTACTTC.

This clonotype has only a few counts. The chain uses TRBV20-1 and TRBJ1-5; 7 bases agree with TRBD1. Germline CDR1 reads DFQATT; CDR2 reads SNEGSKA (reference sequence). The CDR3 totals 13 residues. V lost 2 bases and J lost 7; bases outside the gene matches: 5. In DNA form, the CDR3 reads TGCAGTGCTAGATCAGGGGGAAGCCAGCCCCAGCATTTT. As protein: CSARSGGSQPQHF.

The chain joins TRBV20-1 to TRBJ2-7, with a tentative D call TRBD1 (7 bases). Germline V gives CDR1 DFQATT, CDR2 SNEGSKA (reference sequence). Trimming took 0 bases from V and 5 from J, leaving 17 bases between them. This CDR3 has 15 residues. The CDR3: CSARDFGGGGDEQYF. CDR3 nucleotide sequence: TGCAGTGCTAGAGATTTCGGAGGGGGCGGAGACGAGCAGTACTTC.